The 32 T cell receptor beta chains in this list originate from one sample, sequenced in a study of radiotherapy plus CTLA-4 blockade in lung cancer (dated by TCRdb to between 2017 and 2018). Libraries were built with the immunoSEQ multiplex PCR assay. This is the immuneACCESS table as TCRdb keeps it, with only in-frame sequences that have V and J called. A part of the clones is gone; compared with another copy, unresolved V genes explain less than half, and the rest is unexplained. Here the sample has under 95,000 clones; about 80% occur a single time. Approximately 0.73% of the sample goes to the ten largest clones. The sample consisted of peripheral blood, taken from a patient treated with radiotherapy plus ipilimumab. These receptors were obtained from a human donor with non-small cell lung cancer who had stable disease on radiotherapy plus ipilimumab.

This CDR3 reads CASSHKSGKNTGELFF. The CDR3 nucleotides are TGTGCCAGCAGCCACAAAAGCGGGAAGAACACCGGGGAGCTGTTTTTT. The gene calls are TRBV4-2 and TRBJ2-2; 7 bases fit TRBD2. CDR3 length: 16 residues. The trim removed 3 bases at V and 1 base at J, leaving 5 bases unmatched. CDR1 is LGHNA, CDR2 YNFKEQ, per germline.

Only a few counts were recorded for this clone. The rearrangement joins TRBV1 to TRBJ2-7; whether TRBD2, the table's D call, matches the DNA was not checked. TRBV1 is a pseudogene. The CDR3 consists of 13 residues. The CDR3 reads CTSSQGSSYEQYF. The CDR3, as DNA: TGCACCAGCAGCCAAGGGAGCTCCTACGAGCAGTACTTC.

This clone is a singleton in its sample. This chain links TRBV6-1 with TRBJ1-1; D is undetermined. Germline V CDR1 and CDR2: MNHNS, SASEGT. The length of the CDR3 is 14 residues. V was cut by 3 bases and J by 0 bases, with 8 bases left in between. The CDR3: CASSDRLLNTEAFF. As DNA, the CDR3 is TGTGCCAGCAGTGACCGACTTCTGAACACTGAAGCTTTCTTT.

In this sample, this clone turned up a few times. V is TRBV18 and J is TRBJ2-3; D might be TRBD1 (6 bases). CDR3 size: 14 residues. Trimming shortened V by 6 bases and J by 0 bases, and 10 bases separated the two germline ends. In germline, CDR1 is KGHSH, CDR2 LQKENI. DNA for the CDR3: TGTGCCAGCTCCCAGGGGTTTAGCACAGATACGCAGTATTTT. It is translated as CASSQGFSTDTQYF.

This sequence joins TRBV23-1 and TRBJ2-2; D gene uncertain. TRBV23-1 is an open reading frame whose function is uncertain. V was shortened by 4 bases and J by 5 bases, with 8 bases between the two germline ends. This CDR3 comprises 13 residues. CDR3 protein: CASSPPPTGELFF. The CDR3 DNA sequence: TGCGCCAGCAGTCCTCCCCCGACCGGGGAGCTGTTTTTT.

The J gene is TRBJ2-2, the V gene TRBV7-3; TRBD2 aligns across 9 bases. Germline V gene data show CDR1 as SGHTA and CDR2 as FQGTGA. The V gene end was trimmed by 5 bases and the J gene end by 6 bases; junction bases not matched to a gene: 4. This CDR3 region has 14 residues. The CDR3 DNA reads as TGTGCCAGCAGCCTTAGCGGGAGCTCCGGGGAGCTGTTTTTT. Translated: CASSLSGSSGELFF.

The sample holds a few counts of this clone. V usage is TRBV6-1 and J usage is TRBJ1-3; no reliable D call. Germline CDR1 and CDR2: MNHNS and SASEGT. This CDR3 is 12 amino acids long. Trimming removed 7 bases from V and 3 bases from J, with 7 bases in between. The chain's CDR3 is CASIWSGNTIYF. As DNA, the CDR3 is TGTGCCAGCATCTGGAGTGGAAACACCATATATTTT.

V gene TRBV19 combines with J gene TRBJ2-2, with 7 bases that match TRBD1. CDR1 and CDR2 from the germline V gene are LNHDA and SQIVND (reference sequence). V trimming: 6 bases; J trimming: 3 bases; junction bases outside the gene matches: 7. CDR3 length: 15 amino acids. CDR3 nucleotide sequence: TGTGCCAGTAGCCCCGGGACAGTTTACACCGGGGAGCTGTTTTTT. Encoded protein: CASSPGTVYTGELFF.

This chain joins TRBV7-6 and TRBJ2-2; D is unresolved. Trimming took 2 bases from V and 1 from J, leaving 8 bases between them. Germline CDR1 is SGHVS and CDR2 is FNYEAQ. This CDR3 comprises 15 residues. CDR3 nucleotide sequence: TGTGCCAGCAGCTTACAGGCTTTGAACACCGGGGAGCTGTTTTTT. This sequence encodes CASSLQALNTGELFF.

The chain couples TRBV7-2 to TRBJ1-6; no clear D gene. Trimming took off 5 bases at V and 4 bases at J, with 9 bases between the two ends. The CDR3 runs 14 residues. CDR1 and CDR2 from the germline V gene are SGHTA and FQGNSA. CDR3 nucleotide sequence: TGTGCCAGCAGCCAGGACTCTTATAATTCACCCCTCCACTTT. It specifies CASSQDSYNSPLHF.

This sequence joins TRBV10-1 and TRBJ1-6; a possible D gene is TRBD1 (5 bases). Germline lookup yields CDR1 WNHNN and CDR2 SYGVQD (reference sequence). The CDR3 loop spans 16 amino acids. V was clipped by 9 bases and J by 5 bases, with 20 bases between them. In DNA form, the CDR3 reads TGCGCCAGTCCAACGATAACCGGGACGGATAATTCACCCCTCCACTTT. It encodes CASPTITGTDNSPLHF.

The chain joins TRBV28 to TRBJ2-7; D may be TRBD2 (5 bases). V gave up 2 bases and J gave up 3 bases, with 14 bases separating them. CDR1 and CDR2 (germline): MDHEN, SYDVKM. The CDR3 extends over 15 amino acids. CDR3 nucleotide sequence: TGTGCCAGCAGTTTAGTAGCGTTTACGGGCTACGAGCAGTACTTC. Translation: CASSLVAFTGYEQYF. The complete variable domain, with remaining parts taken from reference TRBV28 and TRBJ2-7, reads DVKVTQSSRYLVKRTGEKVFLECVQDMDHENMFWYRQDPGLGLRLIYFSYDVKMKEKGDIPEGYSVSREKKERFSLILESASTNQTSMYLCASSLVAFTGYEQYFGPGTRLTVT.

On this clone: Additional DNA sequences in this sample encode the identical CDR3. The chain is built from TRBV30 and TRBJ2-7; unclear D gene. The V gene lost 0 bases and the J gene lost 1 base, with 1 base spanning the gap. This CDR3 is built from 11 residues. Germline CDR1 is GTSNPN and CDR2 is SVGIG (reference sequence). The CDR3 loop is CAWSVSYEQYF. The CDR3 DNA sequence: TGTGCCTGGAGTGTTTCCTACGAGCAGTACTTC.

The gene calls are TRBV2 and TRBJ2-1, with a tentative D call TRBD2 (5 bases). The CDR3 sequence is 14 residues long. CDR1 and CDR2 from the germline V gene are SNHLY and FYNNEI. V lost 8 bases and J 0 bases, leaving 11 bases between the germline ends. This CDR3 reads CASLRTGSYNEQFF. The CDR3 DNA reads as TGTGCCAGCCTTCGGACTGGCTCCTACAATGAGCAGTTCTTC. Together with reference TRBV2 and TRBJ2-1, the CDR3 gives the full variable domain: EPEVTQTPSHQVTQMGQEVILRCVPISNHLYFYWYRQILGQKVEFLVSFYNNEISEKSEIFDDQFSVERPDGSNFTLKIRSTKLEDSAMYFCASLRTGSYNEQFFGPGTRLTVL.

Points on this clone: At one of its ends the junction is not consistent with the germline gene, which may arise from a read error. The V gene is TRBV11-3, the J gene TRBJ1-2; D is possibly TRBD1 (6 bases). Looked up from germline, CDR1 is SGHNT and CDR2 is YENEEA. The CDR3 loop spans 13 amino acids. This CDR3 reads CASSSGTRRSLRF. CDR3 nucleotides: TGTGCCAGCAGCTCCGGGACACGTCGGTCTCTCCGCTTC. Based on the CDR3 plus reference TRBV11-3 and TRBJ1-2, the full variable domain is EAGVVQSPRYKIIEKKQPVAFWCNPISGHNTLYWYLQNLGQGPELLIRYENEEAVDDSQLPKDRFSAERLKGVDSTLKIQPAELGDSAVYLCASSSGTRRSLRFGSGTRLTVV.

CDR3: CSVGDRGSITEAFF. CDR3 DNA sequence: TGCAGCGTGGGCGACAGGGGGTCGATCACTGAAGCTTTCTTT. This chain uses TRBV29-1 with TRBJ1-1; the match to TRBD1 covers 9 bases. The CDR3 has 14 amino acids. CDR1 SQVTM and CDR2 ANQGSEA come from the germline V gene. V shed 6 bases and J 4 bases; nucleotides not matched to a gene: 9.

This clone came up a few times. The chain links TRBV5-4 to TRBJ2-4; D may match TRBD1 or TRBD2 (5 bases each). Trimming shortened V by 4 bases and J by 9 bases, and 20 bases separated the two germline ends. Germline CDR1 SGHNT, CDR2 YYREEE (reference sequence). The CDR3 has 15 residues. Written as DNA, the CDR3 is TGTGCCAGCAGCCTCGGAGGCAGGGATGTGGTCATTCAGTACTTC. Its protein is CASSLGGRDVVIQYF.

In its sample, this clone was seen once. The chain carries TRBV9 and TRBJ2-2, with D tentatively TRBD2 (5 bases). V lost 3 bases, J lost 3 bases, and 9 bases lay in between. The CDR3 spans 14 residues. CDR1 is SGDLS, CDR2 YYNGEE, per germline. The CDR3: CASSARVDTGELFF. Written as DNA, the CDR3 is TGTGCCAGCAGCGCGCGGGTCGACACCGGGGAGCTGTTTTTT.

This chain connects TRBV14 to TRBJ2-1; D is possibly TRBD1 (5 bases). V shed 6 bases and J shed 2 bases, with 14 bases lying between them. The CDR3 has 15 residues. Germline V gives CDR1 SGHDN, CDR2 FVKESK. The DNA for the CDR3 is TGTGCCAGCAGTCAGGGTGTCTTAACCTACAATGAGCAGTTCTTC. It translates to CASSQGVLTYNEQFF.

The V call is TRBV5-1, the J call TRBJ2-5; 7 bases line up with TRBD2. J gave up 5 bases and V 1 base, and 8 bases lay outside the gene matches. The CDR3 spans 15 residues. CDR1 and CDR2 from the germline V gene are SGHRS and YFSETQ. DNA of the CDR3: TGCGCCAGCAGCTTGAAGGGCGGGAGTAAGGAGACCCAGTACTTC. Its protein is CASSLKGGSKETQYF. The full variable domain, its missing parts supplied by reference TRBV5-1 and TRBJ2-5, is KAGVTQTPRYLIKTRGQQVTLSCSPISGHRSVSWYQQTPGQGLQFLFEYFSETQRNKGNFPGRFSGRQFSNSRSEMNVSTLELGDSALYLCASSLKGGSKETQYFGPGTRLLVL.

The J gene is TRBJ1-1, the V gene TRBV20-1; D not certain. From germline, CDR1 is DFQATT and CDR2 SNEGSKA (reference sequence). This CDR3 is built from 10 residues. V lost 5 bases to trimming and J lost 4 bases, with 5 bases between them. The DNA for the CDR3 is TGCAGTGCTGAAAGCACTGAAGCTTTCTTT. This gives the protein CSAESTEAFF.

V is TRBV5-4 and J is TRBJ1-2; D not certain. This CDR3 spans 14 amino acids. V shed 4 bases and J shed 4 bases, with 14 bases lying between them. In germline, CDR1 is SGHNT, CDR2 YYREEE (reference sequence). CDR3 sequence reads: CASSQKEVGYGYTF. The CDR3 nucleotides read TGTGCCAGCAGCCAGAAGGAGGTGGGCTATGGCTACACCTTC. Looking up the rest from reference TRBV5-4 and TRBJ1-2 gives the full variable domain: ETGVTQSPTHLIKTRGQQVTLRCSSQSGHNTVSWYQQALGQGPQFIFQYYREEENGRGNFPPRFSGLQFPNYSSELNVNALELDDSALYLCASSQKEVGYGYTFGSGTRLTVV.

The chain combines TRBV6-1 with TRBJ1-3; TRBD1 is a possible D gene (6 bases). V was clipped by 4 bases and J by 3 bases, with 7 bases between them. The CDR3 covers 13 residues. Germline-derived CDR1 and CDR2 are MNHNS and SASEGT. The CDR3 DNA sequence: TGTGCCAGCAGTGGCAGGGGTGGAAACACCATATATTTT. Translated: CASSGRGGNTIYF.

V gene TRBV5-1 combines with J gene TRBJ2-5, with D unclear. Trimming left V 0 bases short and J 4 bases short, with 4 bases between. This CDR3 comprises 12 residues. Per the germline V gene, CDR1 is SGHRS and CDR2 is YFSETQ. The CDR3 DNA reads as TGCGCCAGCAGCTTGGAAGTAGAGACCCAGTACTTC. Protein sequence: CASSLEVETQYF.

CDR3 loop: CASSWGLAGPTGELFF. CDR3 DNA sequence: TGTGCCAGCAGCTGGGGACTAGCGGGACCCACCGGGGAGCTGTTTTTT. The chain joins TRBV5-4 to TRBJ2-2, with 13 bases identical to TRBD2. Germline V gene sequence: CDR1 SGHNT, CDR2 YYREEE (reference sequence). The CDR3 has 16 residues. The V gene end was trimmed by 3 bases and the J gene end by 4 bases; junction bases not matched to a gene: 3.

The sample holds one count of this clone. This CDR3 is CASSSGQLKTQYF. As DNA, the CDR3 is TGTGCCAGCAGCTCGGGACAATTGAAGACCCAGTACTTC. This chain uses TRBV7-9 with TRBJ2-5, with D perhaps TRBD1 (6 bases). The CDR3 is 13 amino acids. Deletions cut 4 bases from V and 6 bases from J, with 12 bases between. Germline V gene data show CDR1 as SEHNR and CDR2 as FQNEAQ (reference sequence).

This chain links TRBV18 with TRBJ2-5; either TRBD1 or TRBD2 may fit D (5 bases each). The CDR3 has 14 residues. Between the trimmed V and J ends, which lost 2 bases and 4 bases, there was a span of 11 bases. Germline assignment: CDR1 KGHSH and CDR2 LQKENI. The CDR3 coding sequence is TGTGCCAGCTCACCATTGTCCGGGACAGAGACCCAGTACTTC. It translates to CASSPLSGTETQYF.

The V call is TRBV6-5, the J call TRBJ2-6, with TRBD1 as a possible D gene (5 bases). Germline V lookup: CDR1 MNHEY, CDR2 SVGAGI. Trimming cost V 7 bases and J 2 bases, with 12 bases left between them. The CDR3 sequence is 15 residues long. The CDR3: CASTSRVAGANVLTF. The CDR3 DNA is TGTGCCAGCACCTCCAGGGTTGCTGGGGCCAACGTCCTGACTTTC.

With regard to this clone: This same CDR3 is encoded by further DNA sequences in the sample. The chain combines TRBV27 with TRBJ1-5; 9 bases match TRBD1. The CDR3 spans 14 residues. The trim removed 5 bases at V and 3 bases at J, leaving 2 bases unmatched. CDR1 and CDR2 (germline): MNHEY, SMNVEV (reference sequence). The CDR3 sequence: CASSRTGANQPQHF. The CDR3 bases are TGTGCCAGCAGTCGGACAGGGGCCAATCAGCCCCAGCATTTT.

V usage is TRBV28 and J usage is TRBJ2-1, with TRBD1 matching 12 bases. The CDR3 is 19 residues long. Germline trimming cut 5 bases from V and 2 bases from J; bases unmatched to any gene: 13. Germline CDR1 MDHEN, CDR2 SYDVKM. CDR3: CASSGAGTGGKKAYNEQFF. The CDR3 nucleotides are TGTGCCAGCAGTGGGGCCGGGACAGGGGGCAAGAAGGCCTACAATGAGCAGTTCTTC.

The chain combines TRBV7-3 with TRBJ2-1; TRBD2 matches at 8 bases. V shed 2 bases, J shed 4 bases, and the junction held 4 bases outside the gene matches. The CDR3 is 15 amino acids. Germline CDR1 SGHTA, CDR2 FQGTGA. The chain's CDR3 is CASSLSGGKYNEQFF. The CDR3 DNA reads TGTGCCAGCAGCTTATCGGGGGGGAAGTACAATGAGCAGTTCTTC. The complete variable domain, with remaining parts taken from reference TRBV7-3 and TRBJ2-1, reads GAGVSQTPSNKVTEKGKYVELRCDPISGHTALYWYRQSLGQGPEFLIYFQGTGAADDSGLPNDRFFAVRPEGSVSTLKIQRTERGDSAVYLCASSLSGGKYNEQFFGPGTRLTVL.

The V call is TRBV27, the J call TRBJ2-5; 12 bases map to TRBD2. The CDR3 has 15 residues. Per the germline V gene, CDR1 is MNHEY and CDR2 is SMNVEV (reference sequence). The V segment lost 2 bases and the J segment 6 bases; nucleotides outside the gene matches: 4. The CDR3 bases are TGTGCCAGCAGTTTAATGACTAGCGGGAGCCAGACCCAGTACTTC. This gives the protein CASSLMTSGSQTQYF.